This TCR beta chain was found in a study of blood T cell repertoires in COVID-19. This clone showed up just once. In the authors' methods: Amplifying reference gene primers gave estimates of nucleated cell counts. Assay: immunoSEQ multiplex PCR; the TCRdb copy retains only in-frame clones and omits some. From that table come the V and J calls and clone size; the DNA was used to work out D and trimming. In the table there are about 68,000 clones, around nine tenths of which are singletons. Sequencing was performed on peripheral blood. This sequence originates from a man aged 40-49 years with COVID-19, enrolled during active disease.

CDR3 sequence reads: CASSLGRDTGELFF. The CDR3 DNA sequence: TGTGCCAGCAGCTTAGGGCGGGACACCGGGGAGCTGTTTTTT. This sequence joins TRBV7-9 and TRBJ2-2; a possible D gene is TRBD2 (5 bases). Germline CDR1 SEHNR, CDR2 FQNEAQ (reference sequence). The CDR3 contains 14 residues. V shed 1 base and J shed 3 bases, with 6 bases lying between them.